Listed below are T cell receptor beta chains from one sample, sequenced in a study of spatial heterogeneity in lung cancer. Using its own MiXCR run on the 5' RACE reads, TCRdb lists one record per CDR3 protein. Seen here are about 42,000 distinct CDR3 sequences, about 6.5% observed once, and the top ten hold around two fifths. The sequencing used PBMCs, collected at surgery. These receptors originate from a female donor with early-stage non-small cell lung cancer. Both conserved end residues are trimmed from each CDR3.

V gene	J gene	CDR3 protein
TRBV11-2	TRBJ2-1	ASSPHIGQGNNEQF
TRBV20-1	TRBJ1-5	SALRGNQPQH
TRBV20-1	TRBJ1-6	SARDSTEDNSPLH
TRBV20-1	TRBJ1-5	SAWGSNQPQH
TRBV20-1	TRBJ2-7	SVKRGVRDEQY
TRBV7-2	TRBJ1-6	ASRLDSNSPLH
TRBV28	TRBJ2-5	ASHPSRIQETQY
TRBV7-2	TRBJ1-1	ASSLGVTATEAF
TRBV12-3/TRBV12-4	TRBJ2-6	ASSSRQSGANVLT
TRBV29-1	TRBJ1-2	SVSSGAGYT
TRBV12-3/TRBV12-4	TRBJ2-7	ASSFGGGRSYEQY
TRBV7-2	TRBJ2-2	ASSLIGQGAKGGELF
TRBV6-2/TRBV6-3	TRBJ1-5	ASSYAVRNQPQH
TRBV5-1	TRBJ2-4	ASSLAPGGENIQY
TRBV5-1	TRBJ1-5	ASSPGQNNQPQH
TRBV10-2	TRBJ1-1	ASTEMNTEAF
TRBV6-6	TRBJ2-5	ASSYSRGSQETQY
TRBV6-5	TRBJ2-7	ASSSGHSYEQY
TRBV6-5	TRBJ1-2	ASSPATGTIYGYT
TRBV5-1	TRBJ2-3	ASSATGFTDTQY
TRBV5-1	TRBJ2-3	ASSLQGERDTQY
TRBV4-2	TRBJ2-3	ASSQDRHPGASDTQY
TRBV11-1	TRBJ2-3	ASSRTSGASDTQY
TRBV5-1	TRBJ1-1	ASSPRQGENTEAF
TRBV18	TRBJ2-3	ASSRDYATDTQY
TRBV6-5	TRBJ2-6	ASSPTGWANVLT
TRBV12-3/TRBV12-4	TRBJ1-1	ASSLGGGGAF
TRBV2	TRBJ1-5	ASTLAGQGAQPQH
TRBV6-5	TRBJ2-3	ASSRSPAGLTDTQY
TRBV27	TRBJ1-6	ASSLVGTPLSPLH
TRBV18	TRBJ1-1	ASSHDSNTEAF
TRBV5-5	TRBJ2-5	ASSPRTGLTETQY
TRBV3-1	TRBJ2-1	ASSHTVVGYNEQF
TRBV5-1	TRBJ1-1	ASSLGTVNTEAF
TRBV24-1	TRBJ2-1	ATSDGAWDEQF
TRBV30	TRBJ2-3	AWSFGGVYTQY
TRBV3-1	TRBJ1-1	ASSLKGSVNTEAF
TRBV7-9	TRBJ2-2	ASSPQAGAKRELF
TRBV18	TRBJ1-5	ASSPSTGFNGAQH
TRBV19	TRBJ1-2	ASRPGTGGNYGYT
TRBV5-1	TRBJ2-3	ASSLPGGISTDTQY
TRBV5-1	TRBJ2-3	ASSMGQGTDTQY
TRBV28	TRBJ1-2	ASSLMSAAPHGYT
TRBV12-3/TRBV12-4	TRBJ2-3	ASIRGGAADTQY